This T cell receptor (beta chain) emerged from a study of early T cells in non-severe SARS-CoV-2 infection. This CDR3 region has 15 residues. V shed 6 bases and J shed 0 bases, with 9 bases lying between them. From germline, CDR1 is SNHLY and CDR2 FYNNEI. This clonotype was detected many times. Individual cDNA molecules were tagged with unique molecular identifiers. TCRdb fed the 5' RACE reads into MiXCR, producing one record per CDR3 protein. This sample yields about 84,000 distinct CDR3 sequences, of which 9.5% to 13% are seen a single time; approximately 2.4% belongs to the top ten. This TCR was sampled from an adult who was a healthcare worker with PCR-confirmed SARS-CoV-2 infection or an uninfected control (not recorded which). Sequenced sample: whole blood. This chain links TRBV2 with TRBJ1-6; tentative D call: TRBD1 (6 bases). Written as DNA, the CDR3 is TGTGCCAGCAGAGCGGACAGCTCCTATAATTCACCCCTCCACTTT. Translated: CASRADSSYNSPLHF.